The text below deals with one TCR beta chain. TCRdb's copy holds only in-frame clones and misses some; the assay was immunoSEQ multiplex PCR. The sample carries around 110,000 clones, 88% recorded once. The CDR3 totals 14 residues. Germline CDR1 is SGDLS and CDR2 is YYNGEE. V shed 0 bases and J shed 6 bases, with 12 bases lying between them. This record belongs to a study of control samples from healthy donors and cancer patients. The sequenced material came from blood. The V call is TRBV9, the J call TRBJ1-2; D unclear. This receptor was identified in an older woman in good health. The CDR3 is CASSVVGLPHGYTF. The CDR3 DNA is TGTGCCAGCAGCGTAGTAGGCCTTCCCCATGGCTACACCTTC.